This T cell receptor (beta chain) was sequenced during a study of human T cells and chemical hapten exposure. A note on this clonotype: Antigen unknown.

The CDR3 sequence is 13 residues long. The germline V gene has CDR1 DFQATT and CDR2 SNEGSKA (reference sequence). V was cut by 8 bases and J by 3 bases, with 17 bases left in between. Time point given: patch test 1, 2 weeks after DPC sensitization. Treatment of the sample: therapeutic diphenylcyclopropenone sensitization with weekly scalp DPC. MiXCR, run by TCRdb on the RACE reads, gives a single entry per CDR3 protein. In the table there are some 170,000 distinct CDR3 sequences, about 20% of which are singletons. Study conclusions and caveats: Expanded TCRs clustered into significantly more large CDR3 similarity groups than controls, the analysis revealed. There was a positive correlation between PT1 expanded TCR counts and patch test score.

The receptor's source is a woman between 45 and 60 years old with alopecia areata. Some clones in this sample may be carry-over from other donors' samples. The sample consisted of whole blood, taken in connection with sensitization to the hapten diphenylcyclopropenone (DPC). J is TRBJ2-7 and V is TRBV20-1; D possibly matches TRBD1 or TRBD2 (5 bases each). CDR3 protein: CSPFGGIGYEQYF. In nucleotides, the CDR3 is TGCAGTCCATTTGGGGGAATCGGCTACGAGCAGTACTTC.